This T cell receptor beta chain was obtained from a study of shared clonotypes between healthy human individuals. Study results and limitations: Inspection by rarefaction showed sorted-subset sequencing to be incomplete despite large depth.

A remark on this clone: Its antigen is unidentified.

Assay used: immunoSEQ multiplex PCR; TCRdb lists only in-frame clones, some missing. Of about 2.1 million clones listed, about 94% were seen once; the top ten hold around 1.7%. CDR1 MGHRA and CDR2 YSYEKL come from the germline V gene. The CDR3 length is 17 residues. Losses at the gene ends were 2 bases for V and 3 bases for J; bases not matched to a gene: 8. Naive CD8 cells comprised CD45RO-negative, CCR7-positively selected cells, excluding terminally differentiated effector memory CD45RA+ cells. The donors were all Caucasian adults (living in Nashville, Tennessee). Source material: naive CD8+ T cells from PBMCs. The sequence came from a man aged 18 to 29 in good health. Some clones in this sample may be carry-over from other donors' samples. The V and J genes are TRBV4-1 and TRBJ1-2, with 11 bases lining up with TRBD1. CDR3 DNA: TGCGCCAGCAGCCAAAAAGGCGGACAGGGGGCCTACTATGGCTACACCTTC. This codes for CASSQKGGQGAYYGYTF.